A selection of T cell receptor beta chains follows, all from one sample in a study of T cell responses to AZD1222 COVID-19 vaccine. The table came from immunoSEQ multiplex PCR; TCRdb's copy has only in-frame clones and leaves some out. The sample lists tens of thousands of clones, around 83% occurring once. The sample here was peripheral blood, taken on day 0 of AZD1222 vaccination. Source of these receptors: an adult in good health. The CDR3 runs from the conserved cysteine through the conserved F or W. The order of the fields is D gene, V gene, J gene, clone size, CDR3 DNA, CDR3 protein. D genes are given only for firm matches. The size of a clone is reported for some rows only, either as once, few or many, or as a class for expanded clones.

NA,TRBV14,TRBJ2-7,NA,TGTGCCAGCAGCCAAGAAAGCTGGTCCTACGAGCAGTACTTC,CASSQESWSYEQYF
TRBD1,TRBV3-1/TRBV3-2,TRBJ1-1,NA,TGTGCCAGCAGCCGAGGGGACAGGGAGGCCAAAGCTTTCTTT,CASSRGDREAKAFF
NA,TRBV28,TRBJ2-2,few,TGTGCCAGCAGTCTGCCGATAACCGGGGAGCTGTTTTTT,CASSLPITGELFF
NA,TRBV27,TRBJ1-5,NA,TGTGCCAGCAGTTTATTAGGGCAGCCCCAGCATTTT,CASSLLGQPQHF
TRBD1,TRBV10-1,TRBJ2-2,NA,TGCGCCAGCAGAGATTCCGGGACAGCGAACACCGGGGAGCTGTTTTTT,CASRDSGTANTGELFF
NA,TRBV2,TRBJ2-4,NA,TGTGCCAGCAGTGAAAGGGCAGGGGGGGCCAAAAACATTCAGTACTTC,CASSERAGGAKNIQYF
TRBD2,TRBV3-1/TRBV3-2,TRBJ2-2,NA,TGTGCCAGCAGCCCTGTTCGGGCGGGAGCGGGGCCCGGGGAGCTGTTTTTT,CASSPVRAGAGPGELFF
NA,TRBV24-1,TRBJ2-5,NA,TGTGCCACCAGTGATTTAACGGGGACTGAGGGCCAGTACTTC,CATSDLTGTEGQYF
NA,TRBV5-1,TRBJ2-5,NA,TGCGCCAGCCGACTTTGGGGGTTGCCACAAGAGACCCAGTACTTC,CASRLWGLPQETQYF
TRBD1,TRBV5-6,TRBJ2-3,NA,TGTGCCAGCAGCTCGGGACAGGGGAGCACAGATACGCAGTATTTT,CASSSGQGSTDTQYF
NA,TRBV6-5,TRBJ1-1,NA,TGTGCCAGCAGTTACTCGACAGTTGAGGTGAACACTGAAGCTTTCTTT,CASSYSTVEVNTEAFF
TRBD1,TRBV4-3,TRBJ2-3,once,TGCGCCAGCAGCCAAGTCACAGGGGGCTATACGCAGTATTTT,CASSQVTGGYTQYF
NA,TRBV19,TRBJ1-2,NA,TGTGCCAGTAGTGCGCCCGGGGGCCCCAAGTCCTATGGCTACACCTTC,CASSAPGGPKSYGYTF
TRBD1,TRBV5-8,TRBJ1-6,NA,TGTGCCAGCAGCCAGGGGGACAGAAATTCACCCCTCCACTTT,CASSQGDRNSPLHF
NA,TRBV28,TRBJ1-5,NA,TGTGCCAGCATTACCGCAGGGAGCAATCAGCCCCAGCATTTT,CASITAGSNQPQHF
NA,TRBV5-1,TRBJ1-1,NA,TGCGCCAGCAGCCGTGAGCCGCCGAACACTGAAGCTTTCTTT,CASSREPPNTEAFF